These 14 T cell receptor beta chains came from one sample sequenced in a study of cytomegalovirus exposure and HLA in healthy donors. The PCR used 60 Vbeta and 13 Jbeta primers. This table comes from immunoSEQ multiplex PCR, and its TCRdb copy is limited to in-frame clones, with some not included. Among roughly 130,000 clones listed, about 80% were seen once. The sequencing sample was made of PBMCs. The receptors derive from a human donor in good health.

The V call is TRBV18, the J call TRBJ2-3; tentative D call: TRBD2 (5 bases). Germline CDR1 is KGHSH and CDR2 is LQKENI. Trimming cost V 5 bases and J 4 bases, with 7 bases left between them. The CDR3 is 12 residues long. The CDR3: CASSRTADTQYF. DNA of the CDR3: TGTGCCAGCTCAAGGACTGCAGATACGCAGTATTTT.

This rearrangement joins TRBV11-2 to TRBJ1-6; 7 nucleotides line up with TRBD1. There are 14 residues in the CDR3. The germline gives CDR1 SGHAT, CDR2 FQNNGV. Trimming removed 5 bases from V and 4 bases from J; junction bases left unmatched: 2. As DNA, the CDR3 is TGTGCCAGCAGCCAGACAGGGTATAATTCACCCCTCCACTTT. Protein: CASSQTGYNSPLHF.

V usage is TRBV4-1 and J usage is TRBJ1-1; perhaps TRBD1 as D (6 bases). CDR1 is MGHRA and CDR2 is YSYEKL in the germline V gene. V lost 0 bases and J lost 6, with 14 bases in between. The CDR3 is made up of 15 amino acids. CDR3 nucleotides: TGCGCCAGCAGCCAAGATGCGGGGGGCTGGGCTGAAGCTTTCTTT. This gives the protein CASSQDAGGWAEAFF.

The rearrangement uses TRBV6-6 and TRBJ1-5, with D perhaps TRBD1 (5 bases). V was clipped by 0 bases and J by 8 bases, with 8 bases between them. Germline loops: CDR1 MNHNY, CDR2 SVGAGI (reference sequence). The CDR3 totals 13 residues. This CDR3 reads CASSYSKGEPQHF. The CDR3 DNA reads TGTGCCAGCAGTTACTCGAAAGGGGAGCCCCAGCATTTT.

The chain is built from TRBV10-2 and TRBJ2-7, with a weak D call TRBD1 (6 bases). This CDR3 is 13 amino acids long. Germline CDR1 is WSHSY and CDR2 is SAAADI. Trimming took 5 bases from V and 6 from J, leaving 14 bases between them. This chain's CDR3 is CASSLDRLVEQYF. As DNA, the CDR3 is TGCGCCAGCAGTTTAGACAGGCTAGTCGAGCAGTACTTC.

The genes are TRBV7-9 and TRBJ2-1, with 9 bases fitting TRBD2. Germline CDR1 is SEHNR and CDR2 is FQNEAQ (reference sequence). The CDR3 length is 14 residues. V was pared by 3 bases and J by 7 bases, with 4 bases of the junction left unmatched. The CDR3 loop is CASSFGRGGNEQFF. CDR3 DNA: TGTGCCAGCAGCTTTGGGCGGGGGGGGAATGAGCAGTTCTTC.

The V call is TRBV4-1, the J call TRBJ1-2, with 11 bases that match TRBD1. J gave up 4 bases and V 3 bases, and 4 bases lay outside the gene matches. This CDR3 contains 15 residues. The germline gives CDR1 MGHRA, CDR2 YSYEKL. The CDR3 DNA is TGCGCCAGCAGCCAGGGGACAGGGGGTGCCTATGGCTACACCTTC. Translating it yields CASSQGTGGAYGYTF.

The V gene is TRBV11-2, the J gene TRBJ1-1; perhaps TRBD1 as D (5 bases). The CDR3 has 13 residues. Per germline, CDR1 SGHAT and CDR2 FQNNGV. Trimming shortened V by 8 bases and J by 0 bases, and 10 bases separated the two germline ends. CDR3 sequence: CASRRDLNTEAFF. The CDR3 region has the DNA TGTGCCAGCCGGAGGGACCTGAACACTGAAGCTTTCTTT.

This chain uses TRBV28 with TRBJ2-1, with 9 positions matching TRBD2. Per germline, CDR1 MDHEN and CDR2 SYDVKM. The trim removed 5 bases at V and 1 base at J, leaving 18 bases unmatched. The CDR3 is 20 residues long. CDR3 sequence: CASSTYGPRAGGLSYNEQFF. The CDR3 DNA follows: TGTGCCAGCAGTACATATGGACCGCGAGCGGGGGGATTATCCTACAATGAGCAGTTCTTC. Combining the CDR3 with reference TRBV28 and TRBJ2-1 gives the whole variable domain DVKVTQSSRYLVKRTGEKVFLECVQDMDHENMFWYRQDPGLGLRLIYFSYDVKMKEKGDIPEGYSVSREKKERFSLILESASTNQTSMYLCASSTYGPRAGGLSYNEQFFGPGTRLTVL.

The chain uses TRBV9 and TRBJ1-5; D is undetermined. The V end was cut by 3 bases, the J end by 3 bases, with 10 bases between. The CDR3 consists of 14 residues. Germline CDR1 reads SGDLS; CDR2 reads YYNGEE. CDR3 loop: CASSGPGYNQPQHF. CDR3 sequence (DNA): TGTGCCAGCAGCGGGCCAGGCTACAATCAGCCCCAGCATTTT.

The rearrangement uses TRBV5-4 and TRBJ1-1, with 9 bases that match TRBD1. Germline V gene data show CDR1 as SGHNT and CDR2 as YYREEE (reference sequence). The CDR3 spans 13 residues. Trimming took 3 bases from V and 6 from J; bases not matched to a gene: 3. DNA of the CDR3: TGTGCCAGCAGCTCGGGGACAGGGTCTGAAGCTTTCTTT. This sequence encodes CASSSGTGSEAFF.

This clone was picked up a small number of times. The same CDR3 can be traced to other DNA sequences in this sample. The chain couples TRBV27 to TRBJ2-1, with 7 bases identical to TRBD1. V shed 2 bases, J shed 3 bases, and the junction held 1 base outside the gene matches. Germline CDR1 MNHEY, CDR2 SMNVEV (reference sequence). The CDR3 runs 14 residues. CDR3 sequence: CASSLGTVYNEQFF. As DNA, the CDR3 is TGTGCCAGCAGTTTAGGGACAGTCTACAATGAGCAGTTCTTC.

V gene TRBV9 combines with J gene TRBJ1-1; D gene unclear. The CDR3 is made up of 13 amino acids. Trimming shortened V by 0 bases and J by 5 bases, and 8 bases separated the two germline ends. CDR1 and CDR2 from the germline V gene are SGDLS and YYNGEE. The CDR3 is CASSVAWETEAFF. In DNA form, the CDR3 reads TGTGCCAGCAGCGTAGCCTGGGAGACTGAAGCTTTCTTT.

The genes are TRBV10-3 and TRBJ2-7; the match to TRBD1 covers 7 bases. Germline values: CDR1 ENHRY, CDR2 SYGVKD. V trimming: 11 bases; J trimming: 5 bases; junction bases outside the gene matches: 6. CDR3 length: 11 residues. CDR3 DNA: TGTGCCGTGGGACAGCTCGACGAGCAGTACTTC. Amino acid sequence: CAVGQLDEQYF.